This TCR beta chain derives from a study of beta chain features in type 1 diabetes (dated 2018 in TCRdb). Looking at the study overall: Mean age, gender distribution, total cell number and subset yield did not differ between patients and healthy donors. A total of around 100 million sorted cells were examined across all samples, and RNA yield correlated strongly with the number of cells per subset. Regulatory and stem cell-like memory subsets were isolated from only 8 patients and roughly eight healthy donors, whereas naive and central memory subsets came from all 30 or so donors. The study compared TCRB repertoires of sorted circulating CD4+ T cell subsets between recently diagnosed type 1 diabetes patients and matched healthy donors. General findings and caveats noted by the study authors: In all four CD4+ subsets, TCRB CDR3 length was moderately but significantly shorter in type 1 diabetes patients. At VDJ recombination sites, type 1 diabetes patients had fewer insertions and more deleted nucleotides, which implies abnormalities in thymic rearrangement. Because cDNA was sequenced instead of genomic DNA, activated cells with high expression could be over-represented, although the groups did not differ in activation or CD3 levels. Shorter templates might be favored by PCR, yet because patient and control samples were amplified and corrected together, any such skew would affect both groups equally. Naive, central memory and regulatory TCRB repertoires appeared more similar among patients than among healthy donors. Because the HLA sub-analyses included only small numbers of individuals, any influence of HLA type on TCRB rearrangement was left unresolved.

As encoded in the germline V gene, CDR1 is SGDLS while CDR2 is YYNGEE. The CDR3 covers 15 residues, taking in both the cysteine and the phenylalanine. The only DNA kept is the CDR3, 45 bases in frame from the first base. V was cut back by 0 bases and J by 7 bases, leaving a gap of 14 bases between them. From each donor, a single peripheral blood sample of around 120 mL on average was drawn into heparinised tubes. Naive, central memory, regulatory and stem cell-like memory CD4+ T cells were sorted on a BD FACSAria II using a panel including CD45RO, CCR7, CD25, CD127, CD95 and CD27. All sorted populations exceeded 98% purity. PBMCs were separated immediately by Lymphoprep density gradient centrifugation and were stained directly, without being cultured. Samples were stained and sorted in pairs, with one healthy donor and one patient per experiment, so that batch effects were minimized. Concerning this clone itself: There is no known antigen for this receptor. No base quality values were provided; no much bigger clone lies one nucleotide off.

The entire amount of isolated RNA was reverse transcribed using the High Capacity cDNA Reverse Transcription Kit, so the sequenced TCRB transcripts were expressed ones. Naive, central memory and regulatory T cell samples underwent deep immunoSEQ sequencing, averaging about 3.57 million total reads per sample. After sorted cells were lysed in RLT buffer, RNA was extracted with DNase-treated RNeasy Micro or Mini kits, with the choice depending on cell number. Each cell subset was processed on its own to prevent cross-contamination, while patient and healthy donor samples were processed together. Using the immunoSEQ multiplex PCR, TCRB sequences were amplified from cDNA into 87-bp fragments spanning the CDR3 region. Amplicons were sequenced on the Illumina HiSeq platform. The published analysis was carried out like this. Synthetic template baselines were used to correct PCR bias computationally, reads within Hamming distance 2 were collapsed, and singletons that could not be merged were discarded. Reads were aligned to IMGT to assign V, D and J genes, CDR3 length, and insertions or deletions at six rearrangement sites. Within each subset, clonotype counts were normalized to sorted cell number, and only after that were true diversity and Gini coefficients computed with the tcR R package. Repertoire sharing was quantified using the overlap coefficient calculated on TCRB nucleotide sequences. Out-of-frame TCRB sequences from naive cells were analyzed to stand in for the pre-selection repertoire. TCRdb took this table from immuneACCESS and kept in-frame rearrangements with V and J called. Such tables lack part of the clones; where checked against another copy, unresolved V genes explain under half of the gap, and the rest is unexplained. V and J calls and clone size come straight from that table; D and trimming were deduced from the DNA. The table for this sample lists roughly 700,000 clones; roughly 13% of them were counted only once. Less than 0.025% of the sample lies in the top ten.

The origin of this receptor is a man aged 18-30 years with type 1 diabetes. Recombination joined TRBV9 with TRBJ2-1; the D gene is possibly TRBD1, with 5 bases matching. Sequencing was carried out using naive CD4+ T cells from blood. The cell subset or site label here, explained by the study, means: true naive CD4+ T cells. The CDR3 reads CASSVEGRVSNEQFF. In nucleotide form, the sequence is TGTGCCAGCAGCGTAGAGGGCAGGGTGTCGAATGAGCAGTTCTTC.